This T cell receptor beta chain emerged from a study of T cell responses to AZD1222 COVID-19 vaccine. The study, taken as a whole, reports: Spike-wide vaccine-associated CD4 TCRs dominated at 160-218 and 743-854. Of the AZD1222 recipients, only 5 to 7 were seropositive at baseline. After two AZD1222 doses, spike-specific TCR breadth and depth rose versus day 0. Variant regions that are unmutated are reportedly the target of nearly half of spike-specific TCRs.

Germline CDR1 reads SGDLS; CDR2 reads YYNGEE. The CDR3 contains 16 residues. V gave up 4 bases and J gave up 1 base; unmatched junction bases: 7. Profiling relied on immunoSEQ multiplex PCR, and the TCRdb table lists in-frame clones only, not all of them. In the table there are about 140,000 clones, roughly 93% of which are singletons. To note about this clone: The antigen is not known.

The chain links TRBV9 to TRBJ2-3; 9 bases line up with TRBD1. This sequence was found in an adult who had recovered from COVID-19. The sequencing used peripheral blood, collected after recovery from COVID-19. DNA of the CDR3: TGTGCCAGCAGCTCGAGGACAGGGGAGGGCACAGATACGCAGTATTTT. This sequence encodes CASSSRTGEGTDTQYF.